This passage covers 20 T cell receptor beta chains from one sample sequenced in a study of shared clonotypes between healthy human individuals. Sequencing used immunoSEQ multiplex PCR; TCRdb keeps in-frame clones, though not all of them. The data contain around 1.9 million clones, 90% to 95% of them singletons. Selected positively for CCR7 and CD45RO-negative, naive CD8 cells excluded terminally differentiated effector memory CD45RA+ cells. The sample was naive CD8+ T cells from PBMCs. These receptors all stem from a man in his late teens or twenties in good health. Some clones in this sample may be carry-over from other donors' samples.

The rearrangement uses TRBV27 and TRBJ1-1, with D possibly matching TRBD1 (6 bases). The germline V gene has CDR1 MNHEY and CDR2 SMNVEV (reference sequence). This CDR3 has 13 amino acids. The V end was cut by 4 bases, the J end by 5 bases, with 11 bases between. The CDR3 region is CASSSQGRTEAFF. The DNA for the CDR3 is TGTGCCAGCAGTTCACAGGGTCGGACTGAAGCTTTCTTT.

Here the CDR3 DNA reads TGTGCCAGCAGCTTAAGCGGGGCCCTCTCCGGGGCCAACGTCCTGACTTTC. This sequence encodes CASSLSGALSGANVLTF. This chain joins TRBV13 and TRBJ2-6, with 7 nucleotides matching TRBD2. This CDR3 contains 17 residues. With V trimmed by 2 bases and J by 4 bases, 8 bases remained unmatched. Germline CDR1 reads PRHDT; CDR2 reads FYEKMQ (reference sequence).

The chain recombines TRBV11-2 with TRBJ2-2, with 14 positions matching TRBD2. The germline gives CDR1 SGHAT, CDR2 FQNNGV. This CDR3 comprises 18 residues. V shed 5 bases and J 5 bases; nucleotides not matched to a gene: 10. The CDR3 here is CASSPRTSGRLRTGELFF. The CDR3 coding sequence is TGTGCCAGCAGCCCCCGGACTAGCGGGAGGCTAAGGACCGGGGAGCTGTTTTTT.

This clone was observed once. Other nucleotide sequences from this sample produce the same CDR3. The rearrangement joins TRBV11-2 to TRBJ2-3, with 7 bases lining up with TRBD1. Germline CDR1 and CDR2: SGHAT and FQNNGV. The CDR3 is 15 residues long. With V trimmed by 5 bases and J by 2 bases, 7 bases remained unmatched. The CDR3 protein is CASSARDRNTDTQYF. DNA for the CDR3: TGTGCCAGCAGCGCCAGGGACAGAAACACAGATACGCAGTATTTT.

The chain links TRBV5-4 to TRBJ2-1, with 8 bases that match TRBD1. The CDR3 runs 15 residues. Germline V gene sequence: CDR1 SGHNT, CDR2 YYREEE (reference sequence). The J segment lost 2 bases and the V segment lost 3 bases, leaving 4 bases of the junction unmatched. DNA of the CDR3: TGTGCCAGCAGCTCGAGACAGGGGACCTACAATGAGCAGTTCTTC. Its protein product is CASSSRQGTYNEQFF.

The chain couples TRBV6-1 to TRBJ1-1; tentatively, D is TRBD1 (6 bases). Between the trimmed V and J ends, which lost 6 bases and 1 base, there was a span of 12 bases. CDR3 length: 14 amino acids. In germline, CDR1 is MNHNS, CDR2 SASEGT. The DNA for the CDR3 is TGTGCCAGCAGGACGGGGGGGCGGAACACTGAAGCTTTCTTT. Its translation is CASRTGGRNTEAFF.

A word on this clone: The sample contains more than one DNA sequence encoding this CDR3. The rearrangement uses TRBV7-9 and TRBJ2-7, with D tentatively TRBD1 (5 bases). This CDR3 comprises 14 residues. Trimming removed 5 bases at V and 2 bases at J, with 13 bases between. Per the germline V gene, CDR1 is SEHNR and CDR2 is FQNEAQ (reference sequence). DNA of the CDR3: TGTGCCAGCAGCCCAGGGTTGGTCCCCTACGAGCAGTACTTC. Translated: CASSPGLVPYEQYF. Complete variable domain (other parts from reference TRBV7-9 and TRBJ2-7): DTGVSQNPRHKITKRGQNVTFRCDPISEHNRLYWYRQTLGQGPEFLTYFQNEAQLEKSRLLSDRFSAERPKGSFSTLEIQRTEQGDSAMYLCASSPGLVPYEQYFGPGTRLTVT.

CDR3 in amino acids: CASSSRGSGTEAFF. DNA of the CDR3: TGTGCCAGCAGCTCCCGGGGGTCGGGCACTGAAGCTTTCTTT. The V and J genes are TRBV7-6 and TRBJ1-1, with a possible D match to TRBD1 (5 bases). The CDR3 covers 14 residues. V was pared by 4 bases and J by 4 bases, with 13 bases between. Germline V gene data show CDR1 as SGHVS and CDR2 as FNYEAQ. The complete variable domain, with remaining parts taken from reference TRBV7-6 and TRBJ1-1, reads GAGVSQSPRYKVTKRGQDVALRCDPISGHVSLYWYRQALGQGPEFLTYFNYEAQQDKSGLPNDRFSAERPEGSISTLTIQRTEQRDSAMYRCASSSRGSGTEAFFGQGTRLTVV.

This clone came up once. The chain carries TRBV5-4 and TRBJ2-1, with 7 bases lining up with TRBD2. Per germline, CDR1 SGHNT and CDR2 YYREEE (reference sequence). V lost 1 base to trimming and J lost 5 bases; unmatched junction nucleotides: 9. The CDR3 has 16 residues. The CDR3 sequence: CASSLLRERRNNEQFF. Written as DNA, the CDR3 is TGTGCCAGCAGCTTGTTGCGGGAGCGTAGAAACAATGAGCAGTTCTTC.

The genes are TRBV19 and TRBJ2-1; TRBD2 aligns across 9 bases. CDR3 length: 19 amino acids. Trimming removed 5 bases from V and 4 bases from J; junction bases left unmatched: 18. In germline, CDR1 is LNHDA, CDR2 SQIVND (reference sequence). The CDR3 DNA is TGTGCCAGTAGTCCCACGATTAGCGGGGGCCTTTCTTTTTACAATGAGCAGTTCTTC. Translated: CASSPTISGGLSFYNEQFF.

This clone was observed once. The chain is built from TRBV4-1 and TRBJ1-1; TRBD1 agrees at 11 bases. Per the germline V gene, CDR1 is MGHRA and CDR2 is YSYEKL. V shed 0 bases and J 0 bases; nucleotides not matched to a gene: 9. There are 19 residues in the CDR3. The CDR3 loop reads CASSQDLGQGGLMNTEAFF. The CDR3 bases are TGCGCCAGCAGCCAAGATCTGGGACAGGGGGGATTAATGAACACTGAAGCTTTCTTT.

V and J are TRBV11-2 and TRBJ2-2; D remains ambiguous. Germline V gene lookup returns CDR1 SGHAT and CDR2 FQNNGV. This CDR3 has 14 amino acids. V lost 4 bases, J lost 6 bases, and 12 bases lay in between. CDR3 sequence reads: CASSSNHFAGELFF. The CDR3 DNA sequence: TGTGCCAGCAGCTCCAATCATTTCGCCGGGGAGCTGTTTTTT.

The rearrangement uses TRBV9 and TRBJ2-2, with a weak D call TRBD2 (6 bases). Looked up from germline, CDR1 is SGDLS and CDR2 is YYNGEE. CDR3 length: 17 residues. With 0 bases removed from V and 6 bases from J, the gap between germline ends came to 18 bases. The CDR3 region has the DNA TGTGCCAGCAGCGTAGCGAGGGGAGGTCGGGGTCCCGGGGAGCTGTTTTTT. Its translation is CASSVARGGRGPGELFF.

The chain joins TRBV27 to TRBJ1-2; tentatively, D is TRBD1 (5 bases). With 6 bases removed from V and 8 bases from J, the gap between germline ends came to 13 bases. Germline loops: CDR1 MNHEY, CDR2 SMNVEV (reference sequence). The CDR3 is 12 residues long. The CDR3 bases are TGTGCCAGCAGGGGGGGAGGGAACGGCTACACCTTC. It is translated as CASRGGGNGYTF.

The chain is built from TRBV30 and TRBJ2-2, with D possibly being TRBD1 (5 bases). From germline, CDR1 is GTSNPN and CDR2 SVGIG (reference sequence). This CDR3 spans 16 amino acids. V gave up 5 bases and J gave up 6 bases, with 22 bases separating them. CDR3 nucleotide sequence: TGTGCCTGGGCCCCCACCCGGACAATTGGCGCCGGGGAGCTGTTTTTT. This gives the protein CAWAPTRTIGAGELFF.

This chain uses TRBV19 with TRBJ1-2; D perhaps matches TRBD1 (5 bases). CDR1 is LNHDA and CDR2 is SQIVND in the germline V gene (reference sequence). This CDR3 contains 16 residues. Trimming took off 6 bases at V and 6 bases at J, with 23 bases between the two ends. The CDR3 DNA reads TGTGCCAGTAGGGGGACCGGGCTCTGGGAAAGGGATGGCTACACCTTC. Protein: CASRGTGLWERDGYTF.

CDR3 sequence reads: CASSWTSGANTGELFF. The CDR3 nucleotides are TGTGCCAGCAGTTGGACTAGCGGAGCGAACACCGGGGAGCTGTTTTTT. The rearrangement links TRBV28 to TRBJ2-2; 10 nucleotides match TRBD2. The V segment lost 4 bases and the J segment 0 bases; nucleotides outside the gene matches: 2. The germline V gene encodes CDR1 MDHEN and CDR2 SYDVKM. CDR3 length equals 16 residues.

CDR3 in DNA: TGTGCCAGTTCGGGAACGCTGGGACAGGAGGACACCGGGGAGCTGTTTTTT. Translated: CASSGTLGQEDTGELFF. The V gene is TRBV19, the J gene TRBJ2-2; 8 bases align to TRBD1. In germline, CDR1 is LNHDA, CDR2 SQIVND (reference sequence). Trimming at V came to 8 bases and at J to 3 bases, leaving 14 bases not matched to a gene. CDR3 length equals 17 residues.

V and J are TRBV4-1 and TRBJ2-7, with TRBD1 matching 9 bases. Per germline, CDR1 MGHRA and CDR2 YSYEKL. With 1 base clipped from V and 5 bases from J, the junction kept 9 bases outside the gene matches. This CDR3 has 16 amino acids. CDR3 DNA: TGCGCCAGCAGCCAAGTACGGCGGGACAGGGTGGACGAGCAGTACTTC. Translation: CASSQVRRDRVDEQYF.

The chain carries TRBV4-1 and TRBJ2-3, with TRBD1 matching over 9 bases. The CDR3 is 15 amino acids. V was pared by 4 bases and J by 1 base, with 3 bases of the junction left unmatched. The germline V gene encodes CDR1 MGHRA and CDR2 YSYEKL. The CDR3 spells CASSPDRGGTDTQYF. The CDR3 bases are TGCGCCAGCAGCCCGGACAGGGGTGGCACAGATACGCAGTATTTT.